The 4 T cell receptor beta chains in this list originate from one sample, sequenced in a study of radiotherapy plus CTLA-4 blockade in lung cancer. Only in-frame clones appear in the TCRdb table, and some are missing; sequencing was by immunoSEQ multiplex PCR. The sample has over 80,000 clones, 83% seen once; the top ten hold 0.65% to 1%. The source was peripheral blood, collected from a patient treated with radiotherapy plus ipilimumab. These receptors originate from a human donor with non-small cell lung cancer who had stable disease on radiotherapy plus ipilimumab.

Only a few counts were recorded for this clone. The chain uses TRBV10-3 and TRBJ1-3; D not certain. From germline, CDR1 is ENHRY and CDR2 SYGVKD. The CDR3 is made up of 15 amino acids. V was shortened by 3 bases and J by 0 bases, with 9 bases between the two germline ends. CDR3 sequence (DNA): TGTGCCATCAGTGAAGTAGGAGCCTCTGGAAACACCATATATTTT. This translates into CAISEVGASGNTIYF.

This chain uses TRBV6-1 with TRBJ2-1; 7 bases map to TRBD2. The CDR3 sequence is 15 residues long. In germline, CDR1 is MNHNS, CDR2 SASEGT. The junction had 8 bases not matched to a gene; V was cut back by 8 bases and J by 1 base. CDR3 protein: CASWETGGSYNEQFF. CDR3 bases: TGTGCCAGCTGGGAGACGGGGGGTTCCTACAATGAGCAGTTCTTC.

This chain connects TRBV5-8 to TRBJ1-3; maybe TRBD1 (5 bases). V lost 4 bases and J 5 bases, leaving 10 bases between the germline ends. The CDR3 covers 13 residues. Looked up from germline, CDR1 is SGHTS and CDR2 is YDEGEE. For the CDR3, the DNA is TGTGCCAGCAGCCTGGACACCAGAAACACCATATATTTT. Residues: CASSLDTRNTIYF.

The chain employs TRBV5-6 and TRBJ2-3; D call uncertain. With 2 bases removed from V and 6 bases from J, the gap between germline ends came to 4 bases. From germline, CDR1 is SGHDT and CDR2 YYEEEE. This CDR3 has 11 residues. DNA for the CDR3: TGTGCCAGCAGCTTTTGGGATACGCAGTATTTT. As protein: CASSFWDTQYF.